This entry describes one TCR beta chain. The antigen is unknown. These data come from a study of cytomegalovirus exposure and HLA in healthy donors. Germline V lookup: CDR1 SGHDN, CDR2 FVKESK. The CDR3 is 14 amino acids. Trimming removed 2 bases from V and 0 bases from J, with 8 bases in between. General observations from the study: The study listed approximately 170 cytomegalovirus-associated TCR beta chains.

Produced via immunoSEQ multiplex PCR; TCRdb's table is partial and in-frame only. The data contain some 250,000 clones, about 90% of them singletons. This chain connects TRBV14 to TRBJ2-7, with D unresolved. The TCR sequence derives from a woman between 18 and 30 years old in good health and CMV-seronegative. Sequencing input: PBMCs. As DNA, the CDR3 is TGTGCCAGCAGCCAAAGCACCTCCTCCTACGAGCAGTACTTC. The encoded protein is CASSQSTSSYEQYF. Full variable domain (rest looked up from reference TRBV14 and TRBJ2-7): EAGVTQFPSHSVIEKGQTVTLRCDPISGHDNLYWYRRVMGKEIKFLLHFVKESKQDESGMPNNRFLAERTGGTYSTLKVQPAELEDSGVYFCASSQSTSSYEQYFGPGTRLTVT.